The entry below describes one T cell receptor (beta chain). The target antigen is unknown. Trimming removed 2 bases at V and 4 bases at J, with 9 bases between. This CDR3 spans 14 amino acids. A single record per CDR3 protein comes from TCRdb applying MiXCR to the 5' RACE reads. Seen here are 650,000 to 800,000 distinct CDR3 sequences, roughly 20% observed once, and the top ten hold around 19%. The sample comes from a study of CD8 T cells in ankylosing spondylitis. Findings and caveats of the study: A TCR beta motif made of roughly eight highly homologous variants seemed typical of ankylosing spondylitis blood.

The sequence was collected from a male donor with ankylosing spondylitis. The sample consisted of blood, either unsorted or a sorted T cell fraction (not recorded which). The chain combines TRBV12-3 or TRBV12-4 with TRBJ1-3; unclear D gene. The CDR3 region has the DNA TGTGCCAGCAGTTTAAGGTCGCACGGAAACACCATATATTTT. Protein product: CASSLRSHGNTIYF.